This T cell receptor beta chain was sequenced for a study of blood T cells in healthy people across ages. Germline V CDR1 and CDR2: SGHTA, FQGTGA. The V end lost 2 bases, the J end lost 5 bases, and 9 bases lay between the germline ends. The CDR3 is 13 amino acids. Combining a sample-barcoded 5' primer with a J-beta primer mix, a second PCR ran for about 6 to 11 cycles. The template-switch adaptor was a 5' adaptor with 12 random nucleotides. It tagged each cDNA molecule. TCRdb re-analysed the 5' RACE reads in MiXCR, keeping a single row per CDR3 protein. The sample shows 1.5 million to 2 million distinct CDR3 sequences, roughly 30% of them seen only once. Points from the study as a whole: PBMCs were not sorted, which prevented a conclusive comparison of naive versus antigen-experienced cells. Per million T cells, the diversity of TCR beta decreased roughly linearly as age advanced. TCR beta diversity was tightly associated with the proportion of naive T cells.

In its sample, this clonotype was seen many times. Antigen unknown. J is TRBJ2-5 and V is TRBV7-3; D remains ambiguous. The source material was blood. This receptor was obtained from a woman aged 30 to 39 in good health. In DNA, the CDR3 is TGTGCCAGCAGCTTAGGACCGCGGGAGACCCAGTACTTC. It encodes CASSLGPRETQYF.